Sequencing of this T cell receptor beta chain was carried out in a study of CXCR3-negative and CXCR3-positive naive CD8 T cells. Study in general: Sequencing brought in about 135 million TRB reads altogether, and each library got about 1.5 +/- 0.3 million. Study-wide results and caveats: Similar TRBV-TRBJ usage was seen in naive cells (both CXCR3-negative and CXCR3-positive), but memory cells differed. Diversity in memory CD8+ cells fell much lower than the comparably high levels seen in both naive subsets.

UMI-labeled 5' RACE yielded the TRB cDNA libraries. TCRdb re-called the 5' RACE reads; one entry per CDR3 protein, DNA not given. Listed are approximately 52,000 distinct CDR3 sequences; 15% falls within the top ten. There are 12 residues in the CDR3. Germline V gene sequence: CDR1 LNHDA, CDR2 SQIVND (reference sequence). Notes on this clonotype: Its antigen is still unknown.

Sequencing used memory CD8+ T cells from blood. V and J are TRBV19 and TRBJ2-1; the TRBD2 assignment by TCRdb is unverifiable without DNA. The TCR was taken from a human donor in good health. Some clones in this sample may be carry-over from other donors' samples. The CDR3 reads CASSTGLAEQFF.